The 28 T cell receptor beta chains listed next were all sequenced from one sample in a study of shared clonotypes between healthy human individuals. Clones were sequenced by immunoSEQ multiplex PCR, and TCRdb holds only the in-frame ones, with some missing. The sample consists of more than 1 million clones, 75% to 80% of them appearing once. Material for sequencing was memory CD4+ T cells from PBMCs. The sample's subset: CD45RA-negative fraction. These TCRs come from a man younger than 35 in good health. Some clones in this sample may be carry-over from other donors' samples.

This clone was observed a few times. This chain joins TRBV25-1 and TRBJ1-1; 8 nucleotides agree with TRBD1. The V gene end was trimmed by 4 bases and the J gene end by 5 bases; junction bases not matched to a gene: 0. The germline V gene has CDR1 MGHDK and CDR2 SYGVNS. CDR3 length: 12 residues. CDR3 protein: CASSGDRTEAFF. The CDR3 DNA reads TGTGCCAGCAGTGGGGACAGGACTGAAGCTTTCTTT.

V gene TRBV7-9 combines with J gene TRBJ2-1, with no clear D. The CDR3 is made up of 15 amino acids. Germline CDR1 and CDR2: SEHNR and FQNEAQ (reference sequence). Trimming cost V 1 base and J 0 bases, with 7 bases left between them. DNA of the CDR3: TGTGCCAGCAGCTTAGGGGCGAGCTCCTACAATGAGCAGTTCTTC. Amino acid sequence: CASSLGASSYNEQFF.

This clone appeared once. One end of the junction fails to match germline, which may point to a read error. The gene calls are TRBV28 and TRBJ1-2; 8 positions match TRBD1. This CDR3 has 14 residues. Germline V gene lookup returns CDR1 MDHEN and CDR2 SYDVKM. This CDR3 reads CASSLSQGARLYAF. The CDR3 DNA is TGTGCCAGCAGTTTATCCCAGGGGGCAAGGCTCTACGCCTTC.

The chain has TRBV2 and TRBJ2-3, with D unclear. The germline V gene has CDR1 SNHLY and CDR2 FYNNEI. Trimming took 3 bases from V and 5 from J, leaving 9 bases between them. The CDR3 runs 13 residues. The CDR3 here is CASSEGWGDTQYF. DNA for the CDR3: TGTGCCAGCAGTGAGGGGTGGGGAGATACGCAGTATTTT.

The rearrangement links TRBV7-2 to TRBJ2-7; 9 bases are a match to TRBD2. The junction had 21 bases not matched to a gene; V was cut back by 5 bases and J by 4 bases. Germline-derived CDR1 and CDR2 are SGHTA and FQGNSA. The length of the CDR3 is 19 residues. CDR3 sequence (DNA): TGTGCCAGCAGCCTTAGAGCGGGGGGCTGGCCGGGAGGGAGTTACGAGCAGTACTTC. Its protein is CASSLRAGGWPGGSYEQYF.

The V call is TRBV5-5, the J call TRBJ1-5; D unresolved. CDR3 length: 13 residues. Germline lookup yields CDR1 SGHKS and CDR2 YYEKEE (reference sequence). Trimming shortened V by 0 bases and J by 2 bases, and 3 bases separated the two germline ends. The CDR3 sequence: CASSLGRNQPQHF. DNA of the CDR3: TGTGCCAGCAGCTTGGGGCGCAATCAGCCCCAGCATTTT.

The chain recombines TRBV18 with TRBJ2-5; 7 bases agree with TRBD1. Trimming took 0 bases from V and 1 from J; bases not matched to a gene: 5. There are 16 residues in the CDR3. Germline V gives CDR1 KGHSH, CDR2 LQKENI. CDR3 region: CASSPPYRDSQETQYF. In nucleotides, the CDR3 is TGTGCCAGCTCACCACCATATCGGGACAGCCAAGAGACCCAGTACTTC.

The chain recombines TRBV7-9 with TRBJ1-2; D perhaps matches TRBD1 (6 bases). Trimming removed 5 bases at V and 5 bases at J, with 9 bases between. The CDR3 has 12 residues. Germline lookup yields CDR1 SEHNR and CDR2 FQNEAQ (reference sequence). CDR3 residues: CASSMTGYGYTF. DNA of the CDR3: TGTGCCAGCAGCATGACAGGTTATGGCTACACCTTC.

This clone showed up just once. V gene TRBV7-2 combines with J gene TRBJ2-1, with a weak D call TRBD2 (5 bases). This CDR3 has 16 residues. The V end was cut by 5 bases, the J end by 1 base, with 15 bases between. CDR1 and CDR2 (germline): SGHTA, FQGNSA. The CDR3 region is CASSPGLSWSYNEQFF. The CDR3 DNA is TGTGCCAGCAGCCCTGGACTCTCTTGGTCCTACAATGAGCAGTTCTTC.

The V gene is TRBV11-3, the J gene TRBJ2-2; maybe TRBD1 (6 bases). The CDR3 is made up of 14 amino acids. Germline CDR1 reads SGHNT; CDR2 reads YENEEA. The ends were cut back, 1 base at V and 7 bases at J, with 10 bases in the middle. The CDR3 DNA follows: TGTGCCAGCAGCTTAGCGGACAGCCTCGGGGAGCTGTTTTTT. This sequence encodes CASSLADSLGELFF.

The genes are TRBV2 and TRBJ1-2, with 7 bases that match TRBD1. CDR3 length: 12 residues. Trimming cost V 4 bases and J 5 bases; bases outside gene matches: 1. The germline V gene has CDR1 SNHLY and CDR2 FYNNEI. CDR3 nucleotides: TGTGCCAGCAGTGGGGACAGTTATGGCTACACCTTC. Its protein is CASSGDSYGYTF.

The V call is TRBV28, the J call TRBJ1-1, with TRBD1 as a possible D gene (6 bases). CDR1 MDHEN and CDR2 SYDVKM come from the germline V gene. Between the trimmed V and J ends, which lost 5 bases and 1 base, there was a span of 11 bases. The CDR3 runs 14 residues. The CDR3 is CASSKGGKNTEAFF. The CDR3 bases are TGTGCCAGCAGTAAGGGGGGGAAGAACACTGAAGCTTTCTTT.

The V gene is TRBV19, the J gene TRBJ1-4; D not certain. The CDR3 consists of 14 residues. Looked up from germline, CDR1 is LNHDA and CDR2 is SQIVND (reference sequence). V gave up 7 bases and J gave up 2 bases, with 11 bases separating them. The CDR3 region has the DNA TGTGCCAGTAACGAGAGGGTTACTAATGAAAAACTGTTTTTT. Protein: CASNERVTNEKLFF. Combining the CDR3 with reference TRBV19 and TRBJ1-4 gives the whole variable domain DGGITQSPKYLFRKEGQNVTLSCEQNLNHDAMYWYRQDPGQGLRLIYYSQIVNDFQKGDIAEGYSVSREKKESFPLTVTSAQKNPTAFYLCASNERVTNEKLFFGSGTQLSVL.

In DNA form, the CDR3 reads TGTGCCAGCAGTTTAGGTTACGGGAGGGGGTATTTT. This encodes CASSLGYGRGYF. This chain links TRBV28 with TRBJ2-3; 8 bases are shared with TRBD2. The CDR3 covers 12 residues. J lost 14 bases, V lost 2 bases, and 6 bases had no gene match. The germline V gene has CDR1 MDHEN and CDR2 SYDVKM.

This clone was picked up a small number of times. The chain carries TRBV7-3 and TRBJ2-3; tentatively, D is TRBD2 (7 bases). In germline, CDR1 is SGHTA, CDR2 FQGTGA. CDR3 length equals 15 residues. Deletions cut 3 bases from V and 8 bases from J, with 18 bases between. CDR3 sequence (DNA): TGTGCCAGCAGCTTGGGGGGGCTAGCGGTGACTACGCAGTATTTT. This gives the protein CASSLGGLAVTTQYF.

This clone was counted only a few times. The V and J genes are TRBV6-4 and TRBJ1-5, with D uncertain. CDR1 MRHNA and CDR2 SNTAGT come from the germline V gene. The CDR3 spans 14 residues. V shed 6 bases and J shed 3 bases, with 12 bases lying between them. This CDR3 is CASRPTVANQPQHF. The CDR3 region has the DNA TGTGCCAGCAGACCCACAGTGGCCAATCAGCCCCAGCATTTT.

The chain recombines TRBV4-1 with TRBJ2-5; maybe TRBD2 (5 bases). Judging by the DNA end, TRBJ2-7 fits better; the J call may be wrong. Germline V gene sequence: CDR1 MGHRA, CDR2 YSYEKL. The CDR3 is 15 amino acids. The CDR3 DNA sequence: TGCGCCAGCAGCCCGCGGGTCGGAGGTTCCTACGAGCAGTACTTC. This codes for CASSPRVGGSYEQYF.

The chain has TRBV4-2 and TRBJ1-1, with D uncertain. CDR3 length equals 15 residues. The V end was cut by 0 bases, the J end by 1 base, with 9 bases between. Germline V gene lookup returns CDR1 LGHNA and CDR2 YNFKEQ. The CDR3 is CASSQDPDGNTEAFF. In DNA, the CDR3 is TGTGCCAGCAGCCAAGACCCAGACGGGAACACTGAAGCTTTCTTT.

V and J are TRBV15 and TRBJ2-1, with D possibly matching TRBD1 (6 bases). There are 16 residues in the CDR3. The germline V and J ends were trimmed by 1 base and 6 bases, with 16 bases remaining between them. CDR1 is LNHNV and CDR2 is YYDKDF in the germline V gene (reference sequence). The CDR3, as DNA: TGTGCCACCAGCAGAGTTTCAGGGACAAGGCGCAATGAGCAGTTCTTC. It translates to CATSRVSGTRRNEQFF.

The J gene is TRBJ2-1, the V gene TRBV5-6; 9 bases match TRBD2. Looked up from germline, CDR1 is SGHDT and CDR2 is YYEEEE. This CDR3 is built from 15 residues. J lost 2 bases, V lost 4 bases, and 4 bases had no gene match. The CDR3 nucleotides are TGTGCCAGCAGCCCGGGACTAGCTGCCTACAATGAGCAGTTCTTC. Translating it yields CASSPGLAAYNEQFF.

The chain links TRBV6-5 to TRBJ2-7; tentatively, D is TRBD2 (6 bases). V lost 3 bases and J 6 bases, leaving 12 bases between the germline ends. CDR1 MNHEY and CDR2 SVGAGI come from the germline V gene. The CDR3 loop spans 13 amino acids. CDR3 DNA sequence: TGTGCCAGCAGTTATAGGAGGGGAGGCGAGCAGTACTTC. Its translation is CASSYRRGGEQYF.

This chain joins TRBV7-9 and TRBJ2-7; 9 nucleotides agree with TRBD1. Trimming took 4 bases from V and 6 from J; bases not matched to a gene: 16. CDR1 SEHNR and CDR2 FQNEAQ come from the germline V gene (reference sequence). The CDR3 totals 17 residues. The CDR3 DNA reads as TGTGCCAGCAGCTACGTGGGCACAGGGGGCCTAACTGGCGAGCAGTACTTC. Encoded protein: CASSYVGTGGLTGEQYF. The full variable domain, in which reference TRBV7-9 and TRBJ2-7 provide the parts outside the CDR3, is DTGVSQNPRHKITKRGQNVTFRCDPISEHNRLYWYRQTLGQGPEFLTYFQNEAQLEKSRLLSDRFSAERPKGSFSTLEIQRTEQGDSAMYLCASSYVGTGGLTGEQYFGPGTRLTVT.

The chain is built from TRBV7-2 and TRBJ1-2, with D maybe TRBD1 (5 bases). The CDR3 contains 13 residues. From germline, CDR1 is SGHTA and CDR2 FQGNSA. V was trimmed by 3 bases and J by 7 bases, leaving 12 bases between them. The CDR3 bases are TGTGCCAGCAGCTTCCCGGGGACCTCTGGCTACACCTTC. This sequence encodes CASSFPGTSGYTF.

V and J are TRBV2 and TRBJ2-4; no clear D. The CDR3 is 15 residues long. Trimming left V 4 bases short and J 1 base short, with 11 bases between. Per germline, CDR1 SNHLY and CDR2 FYNNEI. The CDR3 protein is CASSALHPAKNIQYF. CDR3 nucleotides: TGTGCCAGCAGTGCTCTCCATCCGGCCAAAAACATTCAGTACTTC.

This chain links TRBV18 with TRBJ2-7, with 8 bases lining up with TRBD1. The J segment lost 7 bases and the V segment lost 6 bases, leaving 8 bases of the junction unmatched. Germline values: CDR1 KGHSH, CDR2 LQKENI. The CDR3 has 13 residues. For the CDR3, the DNA is TGTGCCAGCTCCCCTACAGGGGGGTGGGAGCAGTACTTC. Translation: CASSPTGGWEQYF.

The table lists this clone with a count of one. The chain employs TRBV30 and TRBJ2-4; D tentatively reads TRBD1 or TRBD2 (5 bases each). The CDR3 extends over 15 amino acids. The germline CDR1 and CDR2 sequences are GTSNPN and SVGIG (reference sequence). Trimming shortened V by 7 bases and J by 0 bases, and 16 bases separated the two germline ends. Written as DNA, the CDR3 is TGTGCCTCCGAAAATCCCGGGACAGCCAAAAACATTCAGTACTTC. Translation gives CASENPGTAKNIQYF. Full variable domain (missing parts from reference TRBV30 and TRBJ2-4): SQTIHQWPATLVQPVGSPLSLECTVEGTSNPNLYWYRQAAGRGLQLLFYSVGIGQISSEVPQNLSASRPQDRQFILSSKKLLLSDSGFYLCASENPGTAKNIQYFGAGTRLSVL.

The DNA of the CDR3 is TGTGCCAGCAGCGGACTAGCGGACGAGCAGTACTTC. It is translated as CASSGLADEQYF. This chain uses TRBV6-5 with TRBJ2-7; 10 nucleotides line up with TRBD2. V was pared by 6 bases and J by 5 bases, with 1 base of the junction left unmatched. The CDR3 has 12 amino acids. The germline V gene encodes CDR1 MNHEY and CDR2 SVGAGI.

This chain joins TRBV4-1 and TRBJ2-7; D may correspond to TRBD1 or TRBD2 (7 bases each). The germline CDR1 and CDR2 sequences are MGHRA and YSYEKL. The CDR3 covers 19 residues. V was pared by 4 bases and J by 2 bases, with 27 bases between. The CDR3 coding sequence is TGCGCCAGCAGCCTGTACAGGGGTGGTGAGACTAGCAAGACCTACGAGCAGTACTTC. This encodes CASSLYRGGETSKTYEQYF.